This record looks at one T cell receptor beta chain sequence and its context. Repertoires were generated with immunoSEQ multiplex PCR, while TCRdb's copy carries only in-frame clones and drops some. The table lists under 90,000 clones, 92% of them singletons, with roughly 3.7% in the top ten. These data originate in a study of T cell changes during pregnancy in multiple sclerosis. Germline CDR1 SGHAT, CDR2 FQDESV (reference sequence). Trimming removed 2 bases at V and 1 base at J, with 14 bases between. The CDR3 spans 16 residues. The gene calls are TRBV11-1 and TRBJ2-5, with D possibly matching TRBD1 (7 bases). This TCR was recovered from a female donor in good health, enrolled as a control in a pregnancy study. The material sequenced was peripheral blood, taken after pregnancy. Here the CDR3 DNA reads TGTGCCAGCAGCTTAAGGGGGGACAGAGGCCAAGAGACCCAGTACTTC. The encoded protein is CASSLRGDRGQETQYF.